The 23 T cell receptor beta chains reported below all come from one sample, sequenced in a study of T-cell reconstitution after alpha-beta-depleted transplantation in children (TCRdb year 2016). Library preparation employed PCR. Reads for this sample came from an Illumina HiSeq 2500. To normalize quantification of the TCRbeta repertoire, the TCR libraries were built with molecular barcoding that relied on unique molecular identifiers. Using fastp trimming at Q25 and MiXCR clonotype assembly, TCRdb reanalyzed the public sequencing data and kept in-frame beta chains. Rows matching on CDR3 protein sequence are summarized as one entry with the most common DNA and genes. For this sample there are around 92,000 distinct CDR3 sequences; 9% to 15% appear just once. Approximately 15% of the sample belongs to the ten largest clones. The source was PBMCs from the stem cell graft donor, collected from the stem cell graft. These TCRs come from a human donor who donated a stem cell graft to a child with inherited bone marrow failure.

This rearrangement joins TRBV4-3 to TRBJ2-7, with TRBD1 matching over 10 bases. This CDR3 comprises 15 residues. V was clipped by 0 bases and J by 5 bases; unmatched bases: 4. In germline, CDR1 is LGHNA, CDR2 YSLEER. DNA of the CDR3: TGCGCCAGCAGCCAAGAGGGGGACAGGGGAAACGAGCAGTACTTC. It yields the protein CASSQEGDRGNEQYF.

This clonotype came up many times. The rearrangement links TRBV7-2 to TRBJ1-1, with TRBD1 matching 9 bases. The length of the CDR3 is 14 residues. Trimming cost V 7 bases and J 2 bases; bases outside gene matches: 5. The germline V gene encodes CDR1 SGHTA and CDR2 FQGNSA. The CDR3 protein is CASKDRGSNTEAFF. CDR3 DNA sequence: TGTGCCAGCAAGGACAGGGGTTCCAACACTGAAGCTTTCTTT.

This clonotype was picked up many times. V and J are TRBV2 and TRBJ1-1, with D hard to call. CDR1 and CDR2 from the germline V gene are SNHLY and FYNNEI. CDR3 length equals 13 residues. Between the trimmed V and J ends, which lost 0 bases and 5 bases, there was a span of 7 bases. The CDR3 loop reads CASSEARETEAFF. The CDR3 DNA reads as TGTGCCAGCAGTGAAGCACGGGAGACTGAAGCTTTCTTT.

The V and J genes are TRBV6-2 or TRBV6-3 and TRBJ2-7, with TRBD1 as a possible D gene (6 bases). The CDR3 loop spans 13 amino acids. Germline CDR1 reads MNHEY; CDR2 reads SVGEGT. V dropped 2 bases and J dropped 2 bases, with 7 bases sitting between them. This chain's CDR3 is CASSYGQTYEQYF. The CDR3 DNA sequence: TGTGCCAGCAGTTACGGACAGACCTACGAGCAGTACTTC.

This clonotype appeared many times. The chain carries TRBV5-1 and TRBJ2-5, with no clear D. Deletions cut 0 bases from V and 4 bases from J, with 13 bases between. Germline V gene data show CDR1 as SGHRS and CDR2 as YFSETQ. The CDR3 is made up of 15 amino acids. The CDR3 DNA reads TGCGCCAGCAGCTTGGCCCTAGTTCGTGGAGAGACCCAGTACTTC. It is translated as CASSLALVRGETQYF.

This clonotype was observed at least ten times. This chain uses TRBV7-8 with TRBJ1-6; D gene unclear. From germline, CDR1 is SGHVS and CDR2 FQNEAQ. The CDR3 runs to 17 residues. V was clipped by 2 bases and J by 0 bases, with 11 bases between them. The CDR3 DNA is TGTGCCAGCAGCTTACGTCAGTCATCCTCCTATAATTCACCCCTCCACTTT. This sequence encodes CASSLRQSSSYNSPLHF.

This clonotype was detected ten times or more. The gene calls are TRBV3-1 and TRBJ1-1; D is unresolved. From germline, CDR1 is LGHDT and CDR2 YNNKEL (reference sequence). The germline V and J ends were trimmed by 5 bases and 4 bases, with 5 bases remaining between them. The CDR3 is 11 residues long. The CDR3 spells CASSWGTEAFF. The CDR3 region has the DNA TGTGCCAGCAGCTGGGGCACTGAAGCTTTCTTT.

This clonotype has a count of ten or more. The J gene is TRBJ2-7, the V gene TRBV7-2; D may be TRBD1 (5 bases). Between the trimmed V and J ends, which lost 4 bases and 3 bases, there was a span of 7 bases. CDR1 is SGHTA and CDR2 is FQGNSA in the germline V gene. The CDR3 is made up of 12 amino acids. DNA for the CDR3: TGTGCCAGCAGCTCCAGGGTCTACGAGCAGTACTTC. It translates to CASSSRVYEQYF.

This clonotype was seen many times. The chain uses TRBV29-1 and TRBJ2-7; D might be TRBD2 (5 bases). Per germline, CDR1 SQVTM and CDR2 ANQGSEA. V was trimmed by 7 bases and J by 2 bases, leaving 24 bases between them. This CDR3 is built from 16 residues. CDR3 coding DNA: TGCAGCGCCTTGAACCTCGTAGCAGGAGGCCCCTACGAGCAGTACTTC. Translated, it gives CSALNLVAGGPYEQYF.

The V gene is TRBV19, the J gene TRBJ2-1; TRBD2 matches at 8 bases. J was trimmed by 3 bases and V by 3 bases; bases with no gene match: 1. The CDR3 covers 14 residues. The germline V gene encodes CDR1 LNHDA and CDR2 SQIVND (reference sequence). The CDR3 DNA sequence: TGTGCCAGTAGTATTAGCGGGATCTACAATGAGCAGTTCTTC. This sequence encodes CASSISGIYNEQFF.

This clonotype appeared many times. J is TRBJ1-5 and V is TRBV7-2, with D maybe TRBD1 (6 bases). CDR1 and CDR2 from the germline V gene are SGHTA and FQGNSA. The CDR3 extends over 14 amino acids. Trimming removed 5 bases at V and 7 bases at J, with 15 bases between. The CDR3 protein is CASSPPPQGQPQHF. The CDR3 nucleotides read TGTGCCAGCAGCCCCCCCCCACAGGGACAGCCCCAGCATTTT.

Remarks on this clonotype: A single base separates this from a much larger clone, so it may be a read error. This sequence joins TRBV2 and TRBJ2-7; D unclear. The V and J ends lost 1 base and 6 bases respectively, with 10 bases between them. The CDR3 is 13 amino acids. The germline gives CDR1 SNHLY, CDR2 FYNNEI. CDR3 protein: CASSEGIGFEQYF. DNA for the CDR3: TGTGCCAGCAGTGAAGGTATCGGGTTCGAGCAGTACTTC. The full variable domain, with the rest looked up from reference TRBV2 and TRBJ2-7, is EPEVTQTPSHQVTQMGQEVILRCVPISNHLYFYWYRQILGQKVEFLVSFYNNEISEKSEIFDDQFSVERPDGSNFTLKIRSTKLEDSAMYFCASSEGIGFEQYFGPGTRLTVT.

This clonotype was counted ten times or more. The chain employs TRBV5-1 and TRBJ1-1, with D maybe TRBD1 (6 bases). The germline V gene encodes CDR1 SGHRS and CDR2 YFSETQ. CDR3 length: 13 residues. V was cut by 5 bases and J by 3 bases, with 11 bases left in between. The DNA for the CDR3 is TGCGCCAGCAGAAGGGGGGAAGACACTGAAGCTTTCTTT. Protein: CASRRGEDTEAFF.

This clonotype was seen repeatedly, ten times or more. The V gene is TRBV5-1, the J gene TRBJ1-3, with 9 bases lining up with TRBD1. Germline CDR1 reads SGHRS; CDR2 reads YFSETQ. CDR3 length: 15 amino acids. J was trimmed by 2 bases and V by 4 bases; bases with no gene match: 4. The CDR3 reads CASSGGQGTGNTIYF. CDR3 bases: TGCGCCAGCAGCGGTGGACAGGGGACTGGAAACACCATATATTTT.

This clonotype was counted many times. V usage is TRBV12-3 or TRBV12-4 and J usage is TRBJ2-3; D uncertain. V shed 8 bases and J shed 1 base, with 10 bases lying between them. The CDR3 is made up of 13 amino acids. The CDR3: CASGLERTDTQYF. DNA for the CDR3: TGTGCCAGCGGGCTCGAACGCACAGATACGCAGTATTTT.

This clonotype appeared a few times. Possible read error: a much larger clone is one base away. V is TRBV7-9 and J is TRBJ2-1; D ambiguous. This CDR3 comprises 12 residues. Trimming removed 5 bases at V and 9 bases at J, with 11 bases between. Germline V gene sequence: CDR1 SEHNR, CDR2 FQNEAQ (reference sequence). The CDR3 region is CASSPNYGEQFF. CDR3 in DNA: TGTGCCAGCAGCCCCAATTATGGTGAGCAGTTCTTC.

This clonotype was detected a few times. This chain links TRBV6-2 or TRBV6-3 with TRBJ2-3, with a possible D match to TRBD2 (5 bases). Germline values: CDR1 MNHEY, CDR2 SVGEGT. The CDR3 contains 14 residues. The V gene lost 8 bases and the J gene lost 1 base, with 13 bases spanning the gap. The CDR3 loop reads CASVPYGGTDTQYF. The CDR3 DNA reads as TGTGCCAGCGTCCCCTACGGGGGCACAGATACGCAGTATTTT.

The rearrangement uses TRBV25-1 and TRBJ2-2; 13 bases line up with TRBD2. CDR3 length: 15 residues. Looked up from germline, CDR1 is MGHDK and CDR2 is SYGVNS. V lost 5 bases and J lost 7; bases outside the gene matches: 4. CDR3 protein: CASSLGLAGIGELFF. The CDR3 coding sequence is TGTGCCAGCAGTTTGGGACTAGCGGGAATCGGGGAGCTGTTTTTT.

At least ten counts were recorded for this clonotype. The genes are TRBV7-3 and TRBJ2-2; perhaps TRBD1 as D (6 bases). V was trimmed by 5 bases and J by 6 bases, leaving 16 bases between them. Germline CDR1 is SGHTA and CDR2 is FQGTGA. This CDR3 region has 15 residues. The CDR3 nucleotides are TGTGCCAGCAGCCCACGTCCAGGGGCCCCCGGGGAGCTGTTTTTT. This encodes CASSPRPGAPGELFF. The entire variable domain, with the rest obtained from reference TRBV7-3 and TRBJ2-2, is as follows: GAGVSQTPSNKVTEKGKYVELRCDPISGHTALYWYRQSLGQGPEFLIYFQGTGAADDSGLPNDRFFAVRPEGSVSTLKIQRTERGDSAVYLCASSPRPGAPGELFFGEGSRLTVL.

This clonotype was observed at least ten times. The V and J genes are TRBV10-3 and TRBJ2-1; D is unresolved. Deletions cut 6 bases from V and 5 bases from J, with 8 bases between. This CDR3 is 12 amino acids long. CDR1 ENHRY and CDR2 SYGVKD come from the germline V gene. The CDR3 protein is CAISLKNNEQFF. DNA of the CDR3: TGTGCCATCAGCCTTAAGAACAATGAGCAGTTCTTC.

This clonotype ranks as medium-sized. The J gene is TRBJ2-7, the V gene TRBV5-1, with TRBD1 matching 10 bases. The germline V gene has CDR1 SGHRS and CDR2 YFSETQ. V was pared by 3 bases and J by 2 bases, with 8 bases of the junction left unmatched. This CDR3 is 16 amino acids long. The DNA for the CDR3 is TGCGCCAGCAGCTCGGCGCCGGGACAGGGGACCTACGAGCAGTACTTC. Protein: CASSSAPGQGTYEQYF.

In this sample, this clonotype turned up many times. The chain combines TRBV12-3 or TRBV12-4 with TRBJ2-1, with D unclear. Trimming took off 2 bases at V and 10 bases at J, with 9 bases between the two ends. The CDR3 spans 12 residues. The CDR3 loop is CASSLRLQEQFF. The CDR3 bases are TGTGCCAGCAGTTTACGTCTCCAAGAGCAGTTCTTC.

There are many counts of this clonotype. This sequence joins TRBV6-2 or TRBV6-3 and TRBJ2-1; D not certain. V was cut by 5 bases and J by 0 bases, with 5 bases left in between. Germline V lookup: CDR1 MNHEY, CDR2 SVGEGT. The CDR3 loop spans 13 amino acids. The CDR3 loop reads CASSRRSYNEQFF. CDR3 bases: TGTGCCAGCAGTCGGCGCTCCTACAATGAGCAGTTCTTC.